Sequencing of this TCR beta chain was carried out in a study of blood T cell repertoires in COVID-19. TCRdb's copy holds only in-frame clones and misses some; the assay was immunoSEQ multiplex PCR. Here the sample spans about 300,000 clones, around 90% being singletons. The CDR3 loop spans 14 amino acids. Trimming removed 4 bases from V and 2 bases from J, with 9 bases in between. Germline V gene lookup returns CDR1 MNHEY and CDR2 SMNVEV (reference sequence). The sequence was collected from a woman younger than 45 who had recovered from COVID-19. J is TRBJ2-1 and V is TRBV27, with TRBD1 as a possible D gene (6 bases). Material for sequencing was PBMCs or T cells enriched from blood (not recorded which). In DNA form, the CDR3 reads TGTGCCAGCAGTTCCCCAGGGGCCTACAATGAGCAGTTCTTC. This translates into CASSSPGAYNEQFF.